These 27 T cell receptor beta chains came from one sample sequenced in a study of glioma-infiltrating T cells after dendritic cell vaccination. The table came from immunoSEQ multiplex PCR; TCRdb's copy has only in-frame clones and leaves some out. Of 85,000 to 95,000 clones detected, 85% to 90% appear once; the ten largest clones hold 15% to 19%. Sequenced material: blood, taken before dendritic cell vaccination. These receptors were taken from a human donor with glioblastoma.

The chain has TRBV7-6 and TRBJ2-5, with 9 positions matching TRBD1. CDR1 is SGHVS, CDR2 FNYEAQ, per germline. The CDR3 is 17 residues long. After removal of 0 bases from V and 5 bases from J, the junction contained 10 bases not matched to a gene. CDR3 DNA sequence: TGTGCCAGCAGCTTAGCTGGGCGGGACAGGGCAGGCGAGACCCAGTACTTC. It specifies CASSLAGRDRAGETQYF.

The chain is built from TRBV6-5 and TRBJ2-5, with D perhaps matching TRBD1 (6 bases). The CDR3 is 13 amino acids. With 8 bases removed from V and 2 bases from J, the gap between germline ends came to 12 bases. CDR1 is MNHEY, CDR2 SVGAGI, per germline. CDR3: CASGTRGQETQYF. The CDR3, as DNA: TGTGCCAGCGGGACAAGGGGGCAAGAGACCCAGTACTTC.

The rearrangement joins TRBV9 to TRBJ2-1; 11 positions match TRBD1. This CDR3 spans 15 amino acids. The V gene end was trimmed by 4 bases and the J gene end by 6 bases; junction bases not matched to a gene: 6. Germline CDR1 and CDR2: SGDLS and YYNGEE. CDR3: CASSFGQGAGNEQFF. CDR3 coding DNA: TGTGCCAGCAGCTTCGGACAGGGGGCAGGCAATGAGCAGTTCTTC. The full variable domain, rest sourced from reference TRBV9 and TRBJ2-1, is DSGVTQTPKHLITATGQRVTLRCSPRSGDLSVYWYQQSLDQGLQFLIQYYNGEERAKGNILERFSAQQFPDLHSELNLSSLELGDSALYFCASSFGQGAGNEQFFGPGTRLTVL.

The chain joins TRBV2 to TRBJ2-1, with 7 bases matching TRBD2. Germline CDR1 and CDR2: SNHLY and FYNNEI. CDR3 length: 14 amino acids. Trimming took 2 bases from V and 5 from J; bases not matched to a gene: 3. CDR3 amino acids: CASSERGEDNEQFF. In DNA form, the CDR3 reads TGTGCCAGCAGTGAACGGGGGGAGGACAATGAGCAGTTCTTC.

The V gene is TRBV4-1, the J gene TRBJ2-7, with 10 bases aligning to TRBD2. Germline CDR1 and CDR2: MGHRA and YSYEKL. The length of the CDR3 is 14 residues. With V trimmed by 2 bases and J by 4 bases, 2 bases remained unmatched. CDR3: CASSQTSGAYEQYF. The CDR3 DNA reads TGCGCCAGCAGCCAAACTAGCGGGGCGTACGAGCAGTACTTC.

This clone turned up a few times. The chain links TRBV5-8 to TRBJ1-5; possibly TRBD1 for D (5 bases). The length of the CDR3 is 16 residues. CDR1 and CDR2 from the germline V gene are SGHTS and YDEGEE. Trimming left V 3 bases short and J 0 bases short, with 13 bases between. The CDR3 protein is CASSSTRQISNQPQHF. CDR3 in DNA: TGTGCCAGCAGCTCAACTCGACAGATTAGCAATCAGCCCCAGCATTTT.

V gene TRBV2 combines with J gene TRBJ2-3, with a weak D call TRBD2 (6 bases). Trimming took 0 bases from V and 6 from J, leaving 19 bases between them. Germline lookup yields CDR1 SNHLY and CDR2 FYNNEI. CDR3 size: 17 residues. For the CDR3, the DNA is TGTGCCAGCAGTGAAGCGACAGCGGGCGCGCATGGGGATACGCAGTATTTT. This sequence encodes CASSEATAGAHGDTQYF.

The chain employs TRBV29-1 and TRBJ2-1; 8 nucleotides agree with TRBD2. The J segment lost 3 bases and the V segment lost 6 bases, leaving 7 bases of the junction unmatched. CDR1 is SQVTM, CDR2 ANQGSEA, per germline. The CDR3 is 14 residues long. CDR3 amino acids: CSVTSGRHYNEQFF. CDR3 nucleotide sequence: TGCAGCGTAACAAGCGGGAGACACTACAATGAGCAGTTCTTC.

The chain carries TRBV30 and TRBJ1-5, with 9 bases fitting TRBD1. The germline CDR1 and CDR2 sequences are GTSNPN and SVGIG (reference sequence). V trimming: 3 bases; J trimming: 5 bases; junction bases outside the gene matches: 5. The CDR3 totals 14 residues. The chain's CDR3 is CAWSLDRGYQPQHF. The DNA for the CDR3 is TGTGCCTGGAGCCTGGACAGGGGTTATCAGCCCCAGCATTTT.

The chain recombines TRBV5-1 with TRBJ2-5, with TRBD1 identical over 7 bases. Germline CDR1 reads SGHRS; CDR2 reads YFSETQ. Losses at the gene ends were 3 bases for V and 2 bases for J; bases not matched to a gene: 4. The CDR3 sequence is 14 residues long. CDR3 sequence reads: CASSSGTVQETQYF. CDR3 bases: TGCGCCAGCAGCTCCGGGACAGTACAAGAGACCCAGTACTTC.

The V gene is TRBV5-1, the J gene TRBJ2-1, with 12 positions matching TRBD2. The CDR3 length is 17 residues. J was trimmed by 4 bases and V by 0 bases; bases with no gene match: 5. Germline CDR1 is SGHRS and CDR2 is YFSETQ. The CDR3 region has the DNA TGCGCCAGCAGCTTGGGCCGGACTAGCGGGGTTTACAATGAGCAGTTCTTC. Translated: CASSLGRTSGVYNEQFF. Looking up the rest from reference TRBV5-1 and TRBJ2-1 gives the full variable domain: KAGVTQTPRYLIKTRGQQVTLSCSPISGHRSVSWYQQTPGQGLQFLFEYFSETQRNKGNFPGRFSGRQFSNSRSEMNVSTLELGDSALYLCASSLGRTSGVYNEQFFGPGTRLTVL.

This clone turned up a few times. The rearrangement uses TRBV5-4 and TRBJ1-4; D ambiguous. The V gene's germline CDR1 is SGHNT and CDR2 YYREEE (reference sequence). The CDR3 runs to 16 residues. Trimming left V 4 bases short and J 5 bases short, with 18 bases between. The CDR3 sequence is CASSPGGRARNEKLFF. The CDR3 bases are TGTGCCAGCAGCCCGGGTGGGCGGGCGAGAAATGAAAAACTGTTTTTT.

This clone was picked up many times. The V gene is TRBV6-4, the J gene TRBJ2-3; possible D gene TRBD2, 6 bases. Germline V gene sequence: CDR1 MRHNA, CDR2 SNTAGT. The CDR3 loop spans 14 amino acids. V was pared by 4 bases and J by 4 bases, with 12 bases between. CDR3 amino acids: CASSGGGEADTQYF. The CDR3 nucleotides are TGTGCCAGCAGTGGCGGTGGGGAGGCAGATACGCAGTATTTT.

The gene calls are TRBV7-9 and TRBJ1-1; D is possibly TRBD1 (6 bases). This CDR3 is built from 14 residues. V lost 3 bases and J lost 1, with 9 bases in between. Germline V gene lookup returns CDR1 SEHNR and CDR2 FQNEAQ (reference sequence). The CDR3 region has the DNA TGTGCCAGCAGCTTCGGGGGGCCGAACACTGAAGCTTTCTTT. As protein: CASSFGGPNTEAFF.

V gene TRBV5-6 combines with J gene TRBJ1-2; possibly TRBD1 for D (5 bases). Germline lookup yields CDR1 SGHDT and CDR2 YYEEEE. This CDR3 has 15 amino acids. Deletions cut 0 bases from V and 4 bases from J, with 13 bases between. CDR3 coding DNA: TGTGCCAGCAGCTTGGTAGGGGCAGGTATCTATGGCTACACCTTC. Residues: CASSLVGAGIYGYTF.

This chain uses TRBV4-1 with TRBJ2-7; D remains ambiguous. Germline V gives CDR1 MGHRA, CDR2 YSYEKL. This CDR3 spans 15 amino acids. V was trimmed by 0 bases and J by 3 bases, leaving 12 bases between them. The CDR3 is CASSQDRTGLYEQYF. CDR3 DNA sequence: TGCGCCAGCAGCCAAGATAGAACGGGTCTCTACGAGCAGTACTTC.

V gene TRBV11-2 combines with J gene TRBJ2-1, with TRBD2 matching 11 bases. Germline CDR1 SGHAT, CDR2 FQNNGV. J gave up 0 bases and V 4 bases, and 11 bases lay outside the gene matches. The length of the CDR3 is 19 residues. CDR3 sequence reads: CASSSIAGGPTTSYNEQFF. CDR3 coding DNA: TGTGCCAGCAGCTCCATAGCGGGAGGGCCCACGACCTCCTACAATGAGCAGTTCTTC.

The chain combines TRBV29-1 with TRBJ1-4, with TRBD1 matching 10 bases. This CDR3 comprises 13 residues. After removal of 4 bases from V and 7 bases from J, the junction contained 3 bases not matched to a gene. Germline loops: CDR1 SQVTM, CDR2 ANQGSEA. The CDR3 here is CSVGGTGVEKLFF. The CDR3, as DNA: TGCAGCGTTGGGGGGACAGGGGTTGAAAAACTGTTTTTT.

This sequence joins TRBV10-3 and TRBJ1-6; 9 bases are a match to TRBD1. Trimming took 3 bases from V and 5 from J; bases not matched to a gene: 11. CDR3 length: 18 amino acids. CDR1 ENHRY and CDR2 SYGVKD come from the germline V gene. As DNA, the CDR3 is TGTGCCATCAGTGACAGACAGGGGGGTCAAGTTAATAATTCACCCCTCCACTTT. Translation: CAISDRQGGQVNNSPLHF.

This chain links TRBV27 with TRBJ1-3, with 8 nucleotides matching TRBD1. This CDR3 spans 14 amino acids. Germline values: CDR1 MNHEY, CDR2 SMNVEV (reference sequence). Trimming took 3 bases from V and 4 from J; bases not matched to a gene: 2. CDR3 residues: CASSLTGAGNTIYF. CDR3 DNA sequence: TGTGCCAGCAGTTTGACAGGGGCCGGAAACACCATATATTTT.

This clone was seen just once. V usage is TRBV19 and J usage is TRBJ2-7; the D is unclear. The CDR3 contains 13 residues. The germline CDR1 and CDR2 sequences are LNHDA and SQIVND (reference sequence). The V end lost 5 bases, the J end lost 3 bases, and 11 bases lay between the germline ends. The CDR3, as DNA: TGTGCCAGTAGTCGCGACACTCACTACGAGCAGTACTTC. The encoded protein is CASSRDTHYEQYF.

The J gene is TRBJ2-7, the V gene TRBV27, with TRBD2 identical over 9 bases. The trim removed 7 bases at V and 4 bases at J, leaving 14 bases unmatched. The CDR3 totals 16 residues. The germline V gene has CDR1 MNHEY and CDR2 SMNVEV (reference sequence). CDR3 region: CASTMVRASGIYEQYF. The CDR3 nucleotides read TGTGCCAGCACCATGGTCAGGGCTAGCGGGATTTACGAGCAGTACTTC.

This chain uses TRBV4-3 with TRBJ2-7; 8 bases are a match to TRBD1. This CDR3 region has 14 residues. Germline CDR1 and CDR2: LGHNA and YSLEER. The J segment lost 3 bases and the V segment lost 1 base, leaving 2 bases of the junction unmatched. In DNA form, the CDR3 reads TGCGCCAGCAGCCAAGGACAGGGGTACTACGAGCAGTACTTC. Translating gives CASSQGQGYYEQYF.

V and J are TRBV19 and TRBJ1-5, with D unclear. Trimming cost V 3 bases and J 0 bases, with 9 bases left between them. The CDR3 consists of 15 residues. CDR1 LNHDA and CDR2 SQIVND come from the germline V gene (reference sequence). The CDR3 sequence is CASSMTRGSNQPQHF. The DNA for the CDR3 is TGTGCCAGTAGTATGACTCGGGGTAGCAATCAGCCCCAGCATTTT.

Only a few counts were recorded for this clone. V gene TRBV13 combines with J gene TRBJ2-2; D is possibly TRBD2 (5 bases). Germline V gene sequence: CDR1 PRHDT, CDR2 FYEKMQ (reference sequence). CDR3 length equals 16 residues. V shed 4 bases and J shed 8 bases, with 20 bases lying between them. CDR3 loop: CASSSPLAPRDGELFF. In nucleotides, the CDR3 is TGTGCCAGCAGCTCGCCTTTGGCCCCGAGGGATGGGGAGCTGTTTTTT.

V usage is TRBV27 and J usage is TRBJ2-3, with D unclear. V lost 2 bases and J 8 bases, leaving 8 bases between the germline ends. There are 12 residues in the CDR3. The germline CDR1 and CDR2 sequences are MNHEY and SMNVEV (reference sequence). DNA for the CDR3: TGTGCCAGCAGTTTAATTGGCGGTACGCAGTATTTT. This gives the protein CASSLIGGTQYF.

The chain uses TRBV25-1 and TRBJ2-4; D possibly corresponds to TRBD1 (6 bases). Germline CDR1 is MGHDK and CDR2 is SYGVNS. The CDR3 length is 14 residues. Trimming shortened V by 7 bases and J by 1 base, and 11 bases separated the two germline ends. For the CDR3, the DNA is TGTGCCAGCACTGGTCAGGGGGCCAAAAACATTCAGTACTTC. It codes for CASTGQGAKNIQYF.